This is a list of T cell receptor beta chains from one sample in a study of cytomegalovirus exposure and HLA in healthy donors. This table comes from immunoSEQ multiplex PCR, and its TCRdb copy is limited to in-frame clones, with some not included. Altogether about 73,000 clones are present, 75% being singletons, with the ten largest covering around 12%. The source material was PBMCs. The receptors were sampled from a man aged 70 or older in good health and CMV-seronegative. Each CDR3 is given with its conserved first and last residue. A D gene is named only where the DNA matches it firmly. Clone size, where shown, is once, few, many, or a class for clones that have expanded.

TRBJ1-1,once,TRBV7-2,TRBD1,CASSKDRRNTEAFF,TGTGCCAGCAGCAAGGACAGGAGGAACACTGAAGCTTTCTTT
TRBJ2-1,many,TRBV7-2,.,CASSPYPEPNEQFF,TGTGCCAGCAGTCCTTACCCCGAGCCCAATGAGCAGTTCTTC
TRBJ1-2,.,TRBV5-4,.,CASSLSEARRYGYTF,TGTGCCAGCAGCTTGTCGGAGGCCCGGAGATATGGCTACACCTTC
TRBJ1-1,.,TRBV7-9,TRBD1,CASSLAEGAGTEAFF,TGTGCCAGCAGCTTAGCGGAGGGGGCGGGCACTGAAGCTTTCTTT
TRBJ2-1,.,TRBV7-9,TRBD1,CSSSTTTGRGQGPLRGQFF,TGTTCCAGCAGCACGACAACGGGGCGGGGACAGGGCCCTTTAAGGGGGCAGTTCTTC
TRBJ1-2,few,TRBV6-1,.,CASSKLLAGANGYTF,TGTGCCAGCAGTAAACTCCTAGCGGGGGCGAATGGCTACACCTTC
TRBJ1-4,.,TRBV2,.,CASSFGTAENEKLFF,TGTGCCAGCAGCTTCGGGACTGCGGAAAATGAAAAACTGTTTTTT
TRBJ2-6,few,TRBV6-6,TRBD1,CASSDRGTANVLTF,TGTGCCAGCAGTGACAGGGGGACGGCCAACGTCCTGACTTTC
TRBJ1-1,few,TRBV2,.,CASSEGEAALNTEAFF,TGTGCCAGCAGTGAAGGGGAGGCAGCCTTGAACACTGAAGCTTTCTTT
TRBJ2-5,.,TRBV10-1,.,CASSRTLQETQYF,TGCGCCAGCAGTCGGACACTCCAAGAGACCCAGTACTTC
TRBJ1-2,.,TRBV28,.,CASSSGQPYGYTF,TGTGCCAGCAGTTCAGGACAACCGTATGGCTACACCTTC
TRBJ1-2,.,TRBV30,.,CAWSVPGALSNYGYTF,TGTGCCTGGAGTGTACCAGGCGCCCTAAGTAACTATGGCTACACCTTC
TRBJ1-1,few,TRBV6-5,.,CASSYSIRGTEAFF,TGTGCCAGCAGTTACTCGATCAGGGGAACTGAAGCTTTCTTT
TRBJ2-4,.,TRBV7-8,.,CASSPAMVLGRVQYF,TGTGCCAGCAGCCCAGCAATGGTTTTGGGGCGCGTTCAGTACTTC
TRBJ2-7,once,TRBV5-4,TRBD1,CASSRTTGEGEEQYF,TGTGCCAGCAGCCGTACGACAGGGGAAGGGGAAGAGCAGTACTTC
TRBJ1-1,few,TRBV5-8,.,CASSGSRVFRNTEAFF,TGTGCCAGCAGCGGATCCAGGGTTTTTCGGAACACTGAAGCTTTCTTT